The 30 T cell receptor beta chains listed next were all sequenced from one sample in a study of shared clonotypes between healthy human individuals. Clones were read by immunoSEQ multiplex PCR, and TCRdb kept only the in-frame ones, dropping some. The table has millions of clones, roughly 94% seen once; the top ten hold about 1.1%. CD8 cells classed as naive were CD45RO-negative and positively selected for CCR7, excluding terminally differentiated effector memory CD45RA+ cells. Sequencing used naive CD8+ T cells sorted from blood. These receptors all come from a man between 18 and 35 years old in good health.

The chain is built from TRBV4-1 and TRBJ2-7; possible D gene TRBD2, 6 bases. This CDR3 region has 13 residues. CDR1 is MGHRA and CDR2 is YSYEKL in the germline V gene. Between the trimmed V and J ends, which lost 0 bases and 5 bases, there was a span of 8 bases. The CDR3 nucleotides read TGCGCCAGCAGCCAAGATCCTAGCGACGAGCAGTACTTC. Residues: CASSQDPSDEQYF.

On this clone: Other DNA sequences of this sample code for an identical CDR3. V usage is TRBV27 and J usage is TRBJ2-7; D may match TRBD1 or TRBD2 (5 bases each). V was trimmed by 0 bases and J by 3 bases, leaving 15 bases between them. The CDR3 loop spans 16 amino acids. Per germline, CDR1 MNHEY and CDR2 SMNVEV (reference sequence). The CDR3 sequence: CASSLSPGAASYEQYF. The CDR3 DNA reads as TGTGCCAGCAGTTTATCACCCGGGGCAGCGAGCTACGAGCAGTACTTC.

This sequence joins TRBV13 and TRBJ2-3; no reliable D call. Trimming stripped 2 bases from V and 3 bases from J, with 3 bases between. From germline, CDR1 is PRHDT and CDR2 FYEKMQ (reference sequence). The CDR3 runs to 12 residues. The CDR3 loop is CASSLRTDTQYF. CDR3 bases: TGTGCCAGCAGCTTAAGAACAGATACGCAGTATTTT.

The chain joins TRBV7-2 to TRBJ1-6; D not certain. The CDR3 length is 15 residues. Trimming removed 0 bases at V and 10 bases at J, with 13 bases between. Germline V lookup: CDR1 SGHTA, CDR2 FQGNSA. The CDR3 DNA reads as TGTGCCAGCAGCTTAGCGCATCGGGGAGGCTCACCCCTCCACTTT. It specifies CASSLAHRGGSPLHF. Based on the CDR3 plus reference TRBV7-2 and TRBJ1-6, the full variable domain is GAGVSQSPSNKVTEKGKDVELRCDPISGHTALYWYRQSLGQGLEFLIYFQGNSAPDKSGLPSDRFSAERTGGSVSTLTIQRTQQEDSAVYLCASSLAHRGGSPLHFGNGTRLTVT.

The rearrangement links TRBV7-9 to TRBJ1-1, with 8 bases that match TRBD1. This CDR3 has 15 residues. The germline gives CDR1 SEHNR, CDR2 FQNEAQ (reference sequence). The junction had 9 bases not matched to a gene; V was cut back by 5 bases and J by 4 bases. DNA for the CDR3: TGTGCCAGCAGCCCCGGACAGGGCGGGGGCACTGAAGCTTTCTTT. Protein product: CASSPGQGGGTEAFF. The entire variable domain, with the rest obtained from reference TRBV7-9 and TRBJ1-1, is as follows: DTGVSQNPRHKITKRGQNVTFRCDPISEHNRLYWYRQTLGQGPEFLTYFQNEAQLEKSRLLSDRFSAERPKGSFSTLEIQRTEQGDSAMYLCASSPGQGGGTEAFFGQGTRLTVV.

As for this clone: The same CDR3 is also encoded by other DNA sequences in this sample. The rearrangement uses TRBV2 and TRBJ1-2; 11 bases align to TRBD1. V trimming: 6 bases; J trimming: 3 bases; junction bases outside the gene matches: 3. This CDR3 contains 14 residues. The germline V gene has CDR1 SNHLY and CDR2 FYNNEI. The CDR3 DNA reads as TGTGCCAGCAGCGGGACAGGGGGGTACTATGGCTACACCTTC. Translated: CASSGTGGYYGYTF.

The V call is TRBV4-3, the J call TRBJ1-2; 8 bases align to TRBD1. V lost 0 bases to trimming and J lost 2 bases; unmatched junction nucleotides: 11. Germline V gives CDR1 LGHNA, CDR2 YSLEER. This CDR3 comprises 18 residues. CDR3 in amino acids: CASSQDPVPGDRNYGYTF. The CDR3 DNA sequence: TGCGCCAGCAGCCAAGATCCGGTTCCGGGGGACAGGAACTATGGCTACACCTTC.

The J gene is TRBJ1-2, the V gene TRBV9; 10 bases match TRBD1. The junction had 9 bases not matched to a gene; V was cut back by 0 bases and J by 4 bases. Per the germline V gene, CDR1 is SGDLS and CDR2 is YYNGEE. There are 17 residues in the CDR3. CDR3 loop: CASSVEPWTGGVYGYTF. CDR3 coding DNA: TGTGCCAGCAGCGTAGAACCCTGGACAGGGGGAGTCTATGGCTACACCTTC.

About this clone: Other DNA sequences from this sample encode an identical CDR3 as well. The CDR3 sequence is CASSFQGGNQPQHF. Written as DNA, the CDR3 is TGTGCCAGCAGTTTCCAAGGGGGCAATCAGCCCCAGCATTTT. The chain links TRBV27 to TRBJ1-5; perhaps TRBD1 as D (5 bases). Trimming pared 3 bases from V and 2 bases from J, leaving 8 bases between. There are 14 residues in the CDR3. Germline V CDR1 and CDR2: MNHEY, SMNVEV (reference sequence).

CDR3 amino acids: CASSWDFNQPQHF. CDR3 bases: TGTGCCAGCAGTTGGGACTTCAATCAGCCCCAGCATTTT. The chain is built from TRBV27 and TRBJ1-5; TRBD1 might be the D (5 bases). Germline V gene lookup returns CDR1 MNHEY and CDR2 SMNVEV (reference sequence). The CDR3 is 13 amino acids. V was trimmed by 4 bases and J by 3 bases, leaving 7 bases between them.

The J gene is TRBJ2-3, the V gene TRBV4-1; D remains ambiguous. The V gene lost 0 bases and the J gene lost 6 bases, with 10 bases spanning the gap. The CDR3 length is 14 residues. CDR1 and CDR2 (germline): MGHRA, YSYEKL. This CDR3 reads CASSQEKLEDTQYF. Here the CDR3 DNA reads TGCGCCAGCAGCCAAGAGAAGCTCGAGGATACGCAGTATTTT.

V is TRBV6-6 and J is TRBJ1-4; 11 nucleotides line up with TRBD1. Unmatched junction bases numbered 6, after V lost 5 bases and J lost 7 bases. Germline V gives CDR1 MNHNY, CDR2 SVGAGI (reference sequence). CDR3 length: 15 amino acids. The CDR3 nucleotides are TGTGCCAGCAGTGCGGACAGGGGGCTTGGTGAAAAACTGTTTTTT. Translating it yields CASSADRGLGEKLFF.

This rearrangement joins TRBV14 to TRBJ2-3; the match to TRBD2 covers 8 bases. J gave up 3 bases and V 3 bases, and 8 bases lay outside the gene matches. The CDR3 sequence is 16 residues long. Germline V lookup: CDR1 SGHDN, CDR2 FVKESK. CDR3 in DNA: TGTGCCAGCAGCCACCCCGTGGCTAGCGGGACAGATACGCAGTATTTT. Encoded protein: CASSHPVASGTDTQYF.

Turning to this clone: The sample holds other DNA sequences that translate to the same CDR3. The V and J genes are TRBV9 and TRBJ2-3; 8 bases align to TRBD2. Germline lookup yields CDR1 SGDLS and CDR2 YYNGEE. The CDR3 length is 14 residues. The ends lost 5 bases at V and 0 bases at J; junction bases unmatched: 2. CDR3 sequence: CASSASGSTDTQYF. The CDR3, as DNA: TGTGCCAGCAGTGCTAGCGGGAGCACAGATACGCAGTATTTT.

This chain links TRBV5-8 with TRBJ2-3, with D possibly being TRBD2 (6 bases). The germline V gene encodes CDR1 SGHTS and CDR2 YDEGEE. The CDR3 runs to 18 residues. V lost 4 bases and J 0 bases, leaving 21 bases between the germline ends. CDR3 residues: CASSEDTGAGSSTDTQYF. The DNA for the CDR3 is TGTGCCAGCAGCGAAGACACGGGCGCGGGGTCTAGCACAGATACGCAGTATTTT.

The V gene is TRBV29-1, the J gene TRBJ2-1; weak D call: TRBD1 (6 bases). The V gene's germline CDR1 is SQVTM and CDR2 ANQGSEA. The CDR3 has 16 residues. Trimming cost V 2 bases and J 0 bases, with 14 bases left between them. Here the CDR3 DNA reads TGCAGCGTTGAATCTGGAGCGGACAGCTCCTACAATGAGCAGTTCTTC. The encoded protein is CSVESGADSSYNEQFF.

As to this clone: Other nucleotide sequences in the sample specify the same CDR3. The V gene is TRBV9, the J gene TRBJ2-7, with 11 bases fitting TRBD2. The CDR3 sequence is 15 residues long. Looked up from germline, CDR1 is SGDLS and CDR2 is YYNGEE. The ends lost 0 bases at V and 4 bases at J; junction bases unmatched: 3. The CDR3 coding sequence is TGTGCCAGCAGCGTAGCAGCTAGCGGGAGGTACGAGCAGTACTTC. Translation: CASSVAASGRYEQYF.

The V gene is TRBV4-1, the J gene TRBJ2-5, with TRBD2 identical over 9 bases. The CDR3 sequence is 15 residues long. V gave up 4 bases and J gave up 2 bases; unmatched junction bases: 5. Looked up from germline, CDR1 is MGHRA and CDR2 is YSYEKL. The DNA for the CDR3 is TGCGCCAGCAGCCGAGGGACTAGCCATCAAGAGACCCAGTACTTC. The encoded protein is CASSRGTSHQETQYF.

Note on this clone: Other DNA sequences in this specimen translate into the identical CDR3. This rearrangement joins TRBV9 to TRBJ2-7; D gene ambiguous. V lost 3 bases, J lost 3 bases, and 7 bases lay in between. The CDR3 contains 12 residues. Germline V lookup: CDR1 SGDLS, CDR2 YYNGEE. The DNA for the CDR3 is TGTGCCAGCAGCGGCCAAAGCTACGAGCAGTACTTC. It translates to CASSGQSYEQYF.

As concerns this clone: Other DNA sequences in this specimen translate into the identical CDR3. The genes are TRBV25-1 and TRBJ2-7; no definite D call. This CDR3 is built from 11 residues. Between the trimmed V and J ends, which lost 3 bases and 3 bases, there was a span of 3 bases. Germline assignment: CDR1 MGHDK and CDR2 SYGVNS. Written as DNA, the CDR3 is TGTGCCAGCAGTGATATCTACGAGCAGTACTTC. Translation: CASSDIYEQYF.

V is TRBV7-9 and J is TRBJ2-1; no clear D. V was pared by 1 base and J by 6 bases, with 13 bases between. The CDR3 consists of 15 residues. Germline V lookup: CDR1 SEHNR, CDR2 FQNEAQ (reference sequence). This chain's CDR3 is CASSLEGPFSNEQFF. For the CDR3, the DNA is TGTGCCAGCAGCTTAGAAGGTCCGTTTAGCAATGAGCAGTTCTTC.

The chain recombines TRBV4-1 with TRBJ1-2; D is unresolved. Germline values: CDR1 MGHRA, CDR2 YSYEKL. The CDR3 spans 14 residues. V was shortened by 3 bases and J by 3 bases, with 11 bases between the two germline ends. Written as DNA, the CDR3 is TGCGCCAGCAGCCATGAAGAATCGGACTATGGCTACACCTTC. This gives the protein CASSHEESDYGYTF.

On this clone itself: Other DNA sequences from this sample encode an identical CDR3 as well. The CDR3 region has the DNA TGTGCCAGCAGCCCCACCGGCTACGAGCAGTACTTC. It encodes CASSPTGYEQYF. The chain joins TRBV7-8 to TRBJ2-7, with unresolved D. The V end lost 5 bases, the J end lost 3 bases, and 8 bases lay between the germline ends. From germline, CDR1 is SGHVS and CDR2 FQNEAQ. CDR3 length: 12 residues.

V and J are TRBV7-2 and TRBJ1-1, with D possibly matching TRBD1 (6 bases). CDR1 is SGHTA and CDR2 is FQGNSA in the germline V gene. This CDR3 spans 15 amino acids. Trimming took off 5 bases at V and 0 bases at J, with 13 bases between the two ends. CDR3: CASSALGGLNTEAFF. CDR3 nucleotide sequence: TGTGCCAGCAGCGCGCTAGGGGGATTGAACACTGAAGCTTTCTTT.

The chain links TRBV11-1 to TRBJ2-2; D possibly corresponds to TRBD1 (6 bases). The CDR3 extends over 14 amino acids. The V end lost 1 base, the J end lost 6 bases, and 9 bases lay between the germline ends. Looked up from germline, CDR1 is SGHAT and CDR2 is FQDESV (reference sequence). DNA of the CDR3: TGTGCCAGCAGCTTAGGACAGGTTGCCGGGGAGCTGTTTTTT. It specifies CASSLGQVAGELFF.

V gene TRBV2 combines with J gene TRBJ2-6; the match to TRBD2 covers 7 bases. Trimming at V came to 3 bases and at J to 0 bases, leaving 8 bases not matched to a gene. In germline, CDR1 is SNHLY, CDR2 FYNNEI. The CDR3 spans 18 residues. The CDR3 spells CASSDILAEPSGANVLTF. The CDR3 DNA follows: TGTGCCAGCAGTGATATTCTAGCGGAGCCCTCTGGGGCCAACGTCCTGACTTTC. Full variable domain (remainder filled in from reference TRBV2 and TRBJ2-6): EPEVTQTPSHQVTQMGQEVILRCVPISNHLYFYWYRQILGQKVEFLVSFYNNEISEKSEIFDDQFSVERPDGSNFTLKIRSTKLEDSAMYFCASSDILAEPSGANVLTFGAGSRLTVL.

V and J are TRBV7-8 and TRBJ2-5, with a tentative D call TRBD2 (7 bases). The CDR3 contains 15 residues. Per germline, CDR1 SGHVS and CDR2 FQNEAQ. The V end lost 1 base, the J end lost 5 bases, and 14 bases lay between the germline ends. The CDR3 bases are TGTGCCAGCAGCTTAGGGTGGGGGGGCCTCGAGACCCAGTACTTC. It translates to CASSLGWGGLETQYF.

The chain combines TRBV15 with TRBJ2-3; D not certain. Germline CDR1 is LNHNV and CDR2 is YYDKDF (reference sequence). The CDR3 loop spans 14 amino acids. V was pared by 3 bases and J by 2 bases, with 9 bases between. Written as DNA, the CDR3 is TGTGCCACCAGCAGGCTCACGACCACAGATACGCAGTATTTT. Protein sequence: CATSRLTTTDTQYF.

The V gene is TRBV27, the J gene TRBJ2-3; D possibly corresponds to TRBD2 (7 bases). This CDR3 is built from 16 residues. Germline V gene data show CDR1 as MNHEY and CDR2 as SMNVEV (reference sequence). Between the trimmed V and J ends, which lost 2 bases and 2 bases, there was a span of 14 bases. The CDR3, as DNA: TGTGCCAGCAGTTTAAGGGGGGGTGGCCTCACAGATACGCAGTATTTT. The encoded protein is CASSLRGGGLTDTQYF.

The chain recombines TRBV4-3 with TRBJ2-6; D remains unclear. The CDR3 spans 16 residues. Trimming pared 1 base from V and 11 bases from J, leaving 18 bases between. Germline V gene sequence: CDR1 LGHNA, CDR2 YSLEER. CDR3 loop: CASSQVGRSWKDVLTF. In DNA form, the CDR3 reads TGCGCCAGCAGCCAAGTTGGACGGTCCTGGAAGGACGTCCTGACTTTC.